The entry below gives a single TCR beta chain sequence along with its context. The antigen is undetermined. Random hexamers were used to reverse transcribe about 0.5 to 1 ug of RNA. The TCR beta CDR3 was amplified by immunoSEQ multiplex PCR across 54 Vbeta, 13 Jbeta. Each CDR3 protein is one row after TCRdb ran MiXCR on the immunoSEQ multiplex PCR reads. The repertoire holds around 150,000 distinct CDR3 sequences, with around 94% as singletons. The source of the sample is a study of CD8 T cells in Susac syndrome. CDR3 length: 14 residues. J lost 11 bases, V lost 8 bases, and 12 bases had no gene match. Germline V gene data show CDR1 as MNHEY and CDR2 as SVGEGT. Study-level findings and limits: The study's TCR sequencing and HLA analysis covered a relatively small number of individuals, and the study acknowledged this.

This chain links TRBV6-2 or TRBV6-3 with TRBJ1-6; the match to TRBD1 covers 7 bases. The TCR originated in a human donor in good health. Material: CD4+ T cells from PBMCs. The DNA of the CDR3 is TGTGCCAGCGAACAACCAGGACAGGCCCCACCCCTCCACTTT. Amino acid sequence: CASEQPGQAPPLHF.